Each of the 13 T cell receptor beta chains below was sequenced from the same sample in a study of blood T cell repertoires in COVID-19. The data were produced by immunoSEQ multiplex PCR, yet TCRdb's version contains in-frame clones alone and is incomplete. The sample holds about 250,000 clones, about four fifths seen once. The sample taken for sequencing was peripheral blood. These receptors all stem from a man older than 75 with acute or convalescent COVID-19.

The chain's CDR3 is CASGGAGYEQYF. CDR3 sequence (DNA): TGTGCCAGCGGGGGGGCCGGCTACGAGCAGTACTTC. The chain uses TRBV3-1 (or the pseudogene TRBV3-2) and TRBJ2-7, with D possibly being TRBD2 (7 bases). Germline V lookup: CDR1 LGHDT, CDR2 YNNKEL (reference sequence). Trimming pared 8 bases from V and 3 bases from J, leaving 11 bases between. This CDR3 comprises 12 residues.

The J gene is TRBJ1-2, the V gene TRBV6-1, with D perhaps TRBD1 (6 bases). V lost 1 base to trimming and J lost 4 bases, with 13 bases between them. Germline V gene lookup returns CDR1 MNHNS and CDR2 SASEGT. The CDR3 extends over 15 amino acids. The CDR3 DNA follows: TGTGCCAGCAGTGAAGTTGGGCAGGGGCTCTATGGCTACACCTTC. Protein sequence: CASSEVGQGLYGYTF.

V usage is TRBV6-1 and J usage is TRBJ2-6, with 7 bases aligning to TRBD1. Unmatched junction bases numbered 9, after V lost 4 bases and J lost 0 bases. Germline assignment: CDR1 MNHNS and CDR2 SASEGT. The CDR3 sequence is 18 residues long. CDR3 loop: CASSANRGPASGANVLTF. CDR3 DNA sequence: TGTGCCAGCAGTGCGAACAGGGGACCTGCCTCTGGGGCCAACGTCCTGACTTTC.

V and J are TRBV19 and TRBJ2-1; D might be TRBD2 (6 bases). The germline V and J ends were trimmed by 7 bases and 2 bases, with 15 bases remaining between them. Germline CDR1 LNHDA, CDR2 SQIVND (reference sequence). This CDR3 has 15 residues. CDR3 region: CASKSLLAPYNEQFF. CDR3 sequence (DNA): TGTGCCAGTAAAAGTTTACTAGCACCCTACAATGAGCAGTTCTTC. The full variable domain, in which reference TRBV19 and TRBJ2-1 provide the parts outside the CDR3, is DGGITQSPKYLFRKEGQNVTLSCEQNLNHDAMYWYRQDPGQGLRLIYYSQIVNDFQKGDIAEGYSVSREKKESFPLTVTSAQKNPTAFYLCASKSLLAPYNEQFFGPGTRLTVL.

The J gene is TRBJ1-1, the V gene TRBV19, with TRBD1 matching 9 bases. The CDR3 runs 18 residues. The germline V gene has CDR1 LNHDA and CDR2 SQIVND (reference sequence). The V gene end was trimmed by 5 bases and the J gene end by 4 bases; junction bases not matched to a gene: 17. The CDR3 region is CASSREGTGRSRATEAFF. Here the CDR3 DNA reads TGTGCCAGTAGTCGTGAAGGGACAGGGAGGTCGAGGGCCACTGAAGCTTTCTTT.

This sequence joins TRBV6-5 and TRBJ2-2, with 7 nucleotides matching TRBD1. The V gene's germline CDR1 is MNHEY and CDR2 SVGAGI. The ends lost 5 bases at V and 6 bases at J; junction bases unmatched: 6. The CDR3 extends over 14 amino acids. CDR3 region: CASSTPTGAGELFF. CDR3 bases: TGTGCCAGCAGTACCCCTACAGGGGCCGGGGAGCTGTTTTTT.

The table lists this clone with a few counts. The rearrangement joins TRBV25-1 to TRBJ1-2; D is uncertain. Germline V lookup: CDR1 MGHDK, CDR2 SYGVNS. CDR3 length: 13 amino acids. The V end was cut by 8 bases, the J end by 1 base, with 11 bases between. The CDR3 protein is CASSSPINYGYTF. The CDR3 bases are TGTGCCAGCTCTAGCCCTATTAACTATGGCTACACCTTC.

This chain links TRBV21-1 with TRBJ1-1; the DNA was not compared with TRBD1, the D call given in the table. TRBV21-1 is a documented pseudogene. The CDR3 is made up of 15 amino acids. Written as DNA, the CDR3 is TGTGCCAGCGGCTCTACGGACAGGGGGAACACTGAAGCTTTCTTT. Translation gives CASGSTDRGNTEAFF.

V gene TRBV7-2 combines with J gene TRBJ2-5; 7 positions agree with TRBD1. Germline V gives CDR1 SGHTA, CDR2 FQGNSA. The V gene end was trimmed by 8 bases and the J gene end by 4 bases; junction bases not matched to a gene: 10. This CDR3 is built from 14 residues. For the CDR3, the DNA is TGTGCCAGCGCTCCGAGGGGGCGGTCAGAGACCCAGTACTTC. The encoded protein is CASAPRGRSETQYF.

The V gene is TRBV11-3, the J gene TRBJ2-1; D ambiguous. The CDR3 consists of 15 residues. The V end was cut by 8 bases, the J end by 5 bases, with 19 bases between. Germline V lookup: CDR1 SGHNT, CDR2 YENEEA. CDR3 sequence (DNA): TGTGCCAGCTCAAGAGGATCAATTAGCCACAATGAGCAGTTCTTC. It codes for CASSRGSISHNEQFF.

This chain connects TRBV18 to TRBJ2-7; 11 bases align to TRBD2. Germline trimming cut 6 bases from V and 3 bases from J; bases unmatched to any gene: 7. CDR3 length: 15 residues. The germline V gene encodes CDR1 KGHSH and CDR2 LQKENI. As DNA, the CDR3 is TGTGCCAGCTCCCTGATAGCGGGGGGGGACTACGAGCAGTACTTC. Its protein product is CASSLIAGGDYEQYF.

V and J are TRBV7-2 and TRBJ1-2, with a weak D call TRBD1 (5 bases). The CDR3 runs 14 residues. Per the germline V gene, CDR1 is SGHTA and CDR2 is FQGNSA. V lost 4 bases, J lost 4 bases, and 13 bases lay in between. The CDR3 reads CASSSTQGFYGYTF. The CDR3 nucleotides are TGTGCCAGCAGCTCCACGCAGGGCTTCTATGGCTACACCTTC.

The J gene is TRBJ1-1, the V gene TRBV3-1 (or the pseudogene TRBV3-2); D gene uncertain. The V gene's germline CDR1 is LGHDT and CDR2 YNNKEL (reference sequence). CDR3 length equals 14 residues. Trimming cost V 4 bases and J 5 bases, with 14 bases left between them. CDR3: CASSPLGGSTEAFF. DNA of the CDR3: TGTGCCAGCAGCCCCCTGGGAGGGAGTACTGAAGCTTTCTTT.